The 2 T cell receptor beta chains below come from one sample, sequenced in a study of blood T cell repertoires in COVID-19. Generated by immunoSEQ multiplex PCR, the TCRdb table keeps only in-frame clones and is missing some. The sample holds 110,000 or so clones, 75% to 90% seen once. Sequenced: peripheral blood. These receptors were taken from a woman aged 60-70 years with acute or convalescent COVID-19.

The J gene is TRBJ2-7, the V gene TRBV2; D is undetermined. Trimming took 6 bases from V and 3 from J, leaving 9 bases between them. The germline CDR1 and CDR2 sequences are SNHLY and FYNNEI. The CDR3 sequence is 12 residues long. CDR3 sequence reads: CASSAVGYEQYF. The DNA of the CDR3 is TGTGCCAGCAGCGCGGTCGGCTACGAGCAGTACTTC. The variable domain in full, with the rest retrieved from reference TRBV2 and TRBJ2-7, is EPEVTQTPSHQVTQMGQEVILRCVPISNHLYFYWYRQILGQKVEFLVSFYNNEISEKSEIFDDQFSVERPDGSNFTLKIRSTKLEDSAMYFCASSAVGYEQYFGPGTRLTVT.

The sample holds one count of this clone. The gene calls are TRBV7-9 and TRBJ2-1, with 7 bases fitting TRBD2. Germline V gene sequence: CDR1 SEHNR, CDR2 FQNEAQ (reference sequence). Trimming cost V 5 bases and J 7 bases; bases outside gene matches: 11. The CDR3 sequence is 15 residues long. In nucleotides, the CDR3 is TGTGCCAGCAGCCCCGGGGAGCGGGGAAAAAATGAGCAGTTCTTC. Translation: CASSPGERGKNEQFF.